These T cell receptor beta chains were read from a single sample in a study of T cell changes during pregnancy in multiple sclerosis. Sequenced by immunoSEQ multiplex PCR; TCRdb stores in-frame clones only, minus some. The sample gives about 38,000 clones, around 87% of which show up once; about 0.57% is in the top ten. The sequences come from CD4+ T cells from peripheral blood mononuclear cells, collected in the second trimester of pregnancy. The receptors stem from a female donor with multiple sclerosis, enrolled in a pregnancy study. Each CDR3 is given with its conserved first and last residue. Fields, in order: V gene, clone size, CDR3 length, CDR3 protein. Expanded clones get a size class; other rows say once, few or many, or leave the size out.

V: TRBV5-1
size: .
length: 17
CDR3: CASSLEGHQSGANVLTF

V: TRBV5-5
size: .
length: 14
CDR3: CASSRAAGLSEAFF

V: TRBV11-2
size: .
length: 15
CDR3: CASSSGTGKSGEAFF

V: TRBV7-3
size: .
length: 15
CDR3: CASSQPGTGNEKLFF

V: TRBV5-4
size: .
length: 12
CDR3: CASSFPRDEQFF

V: TRBV19
size: .
length: 11
CDR3: CASSIRGEQYF

V: TRBV14
size: .
length: 20
CDR3: CASSRRPGQTFLSGANVLTF

V: TRBV28
size: .
length: 13
CDR3: CASKGLAQETQYF

V: TRBV29-1
size: .
length: 12
CDR3: CSAVRVSVGYTF

V: TRBV11-3
size: .
length: 12
CDR3: CASSSRNGGYTF

V: TRBV5-1
size: .
length: 15
CDR3: CASSLDGTSNQPQHF

V: TRBV18
size: .
length: 17
CDR3: CASSPSRDRVSGNTIYF

V: TRBV5-1
size: .
length: 19
CDR3: CASSSSTSAVAGAGHEQYF

V: TRBV2
size: .
length: 15
CDR3: CASSPDRGRGQPQHF

V: TRBV19
size: .
length: 15
CDR3: CASSIGSGTLKTQYF

V: TRBV19
size: .
length: 15
CDR3: CASKATTGIGYGYTF

V: TRBV29-1
size: .
length: 13
CDR3: CSVASGRWNEQFF

V: TRBV28
size: .
length: 15
CDR3: CASIPNGGLGQPQHF

V: TRBV7-8
size: .
length: 12
CDR3: CASSSRDREAFF

V: TRBV29-1
size: .
length: 12
CDR3: CSVYRTSHGYTF

V: TRBV7-9
size: few
length: 12
CDR3: CASSLSGNEQFF

V: TRBV14
size: .
length: 12
CDR3: CASSQISETQYF

V: TRBV15
size: .
length: 17
CDR3: CATSAGLAALAKNIQYF

V: TRBV30
size: .
length: 16
CDR3: CAWSSGLAGGQNIQYF

V: TRBV11-3
size: .
length: 12
CDR3: CASRDRTTEAFF

V: TRBV7-8
size: few
length: 16
CDR3: CASSLSSGRFPGELFF

V: TRBV4-2
size: .
length: 17
CDR3: CASSQDGASGSTDTQYF

V: TRBV28
size: once
length: 16
CDR3: CASRLPPRYSNQPQHF

V: TRBV7-9
size: .
length: 17
CDR3: CASSLMSGRVSYNEQFF

V: TRBV5-1
size: few
length: 13
CDR3: CASSQGARGEAFF

V: TRBV2
size: .
length: 16
CDR3: CASSPDRAPGANVLTF

V: TRBV11-2
size: .
length: 15
CDR3: CASSTRTSGGNEQYF

V: TRBV7-9
size: .
length: 17
CDR3: CASSKTGGIGDTGELFF

V: TRBV6-4
size: .
length: 16
CDR3: CASSEGGRTTHNEQFF

V: TRBV19
size: .
length: 14
CDR3: CASSISGRYNEQFF

V: TRBV18
size: .
length: 15
CDR3: CASSTGDRGIETQYF

V: TRBV6-1
size: .
length: 15
CDR3: CASSEAGGRASEQFF

V: TRBV6-5
size: once
length: 15
CDR3: CASSTGASNTGELFF

V: TRBV6-5
size: .
length: 11
CDR3: CASSQGGVEYF

V: TRBV7-3
size: .
length: 15
CDR3: CASSPIAGGDNEQFF

V: TRBV5-1
size: .
length: 16
CDR3: CASSLYTGLAGETQYF

V: TRBV6-5
size: .
length: 14
CDR3: CASSYRRSTDTQYF

V: TRBV5-8
size: .
length: 14
CDR3: CASSLMQGASEAFF

V: TRBV5-6
size: .
length: 12
CDR3: CASSLARNEQYF

V: TRBV5-6
size: .
length: 15
CDR3: CASSLELAASYEQYF

V: TRBV6-6
size: .
length: 15
CDR3: CASSAKIAGADTQYF

V: TRBV5-5
size: .
length: 16
CDR3: CASSLEWSASTGELFF

V: TRBV11-2
size: .
length: 18
CDR3: CASSTFRLTAYLTGGYTF

V: TRBV18
size: .
length: 19
CDR3: CASSPITGTSGSFFYEQYF

V: TRBV11-2
size: .
length: 13
CDR3: CASSPGGTDTQYF

V: TRBV7-9
size: .
length: 16
CDR3: CASSLGGTGGVYEQYF

V: TRBV9
size: .
length: 13
CDR3: CASSLLDSGGQYF

V: TRBV7-2
size: .
length: 13
CDR3: CASSFAGSYEQYF